The 6 T cell receptor beta chains below come from one sample, sequenced in a study of control samples from healthy donors and cancer patients. Only in-frame clones appear in the TCRdb table, and some are missing; sequencing was by immunoSEQ multiplex PCR. This table has tens of thousands of clones, approximately 91% appearing once. The sequenced sample consisted of PBMCs. All receptors derive from a woman aged 50 to 60 with colorectal cancer.

The V call is TRBV24-1, the J call TRBJ1-1; D is ambiguous. The CDR3 has 8 residues. V was clipped by 9 bases and J by 8 bases, with 3 bases between them. Looked up from germline, CDR1 is KGHDR and CDR2 is SFDVKD. The CDR3 bases are TGTGCCACCGACGAAGCTTTCTTT. It encodes CATDEAFF.

The chain links TRBV28 to TRBJ1-5; D is ambiguous. With 2 bases removed from V and 5 bases from J, the gap between germline ends came to 7 bases. Germline CDR1 is MDHEN and CDR2 is SYDVKM. This CDR3 comprises 13 residues. Here the CDR3 DNA reads TGTGCCAGCAGTTTACTCCCCGATCAGCCCCAGCATTTT. It yields the protein CASSLLPDQPQHF.

J is TRBJ1-1 and V is TRBV28; TRBD1 matches 10 bases. Germline V gives CDR1 MDHEN, CDR2 SYDVKM. This CDR3 spans 13 amino acids. The J segment lost 7 bases and the V segment lost 4 bases, leaving 3 bases of the junction unmatched. In nucleotides, the CDR3 is TGTGCCAGCAGTTGGGACAGGGGTTATGAAGCTTTCTTT. Translating gives CASSWDRGYEAFF.

CDR3 amino acids: CASSPGEVGTEAFF. As DNA, the CDR3 is TGCGCCAGCAGCCCCGGGGAGGTGGGTACTGAAGCTTTCTTT. This rearrangement joins TRBV5-1 to TRBJ1-1; D is undetermined. The germline V and J ends were trimmed by 4 bases and 5 bases, with 15 bases remaining between them. This CDR3 is built from 14 residues. Germline-derived CDR1 and CDR2 are SGHRS and YFSETQ.

A single count supports this clone. The chain combines TRBV4-3 with TRBJ2-3; perhaps TRBD2 as D (5 bases). This CDR3 spans 15 amino acids. In germline, CDR1 is LGHNA, CDR2 YSLEER. The V and J ends lost 2 bases and 3 bases respectively, with 12 bases between them. CDR3 loop: CASSQLLAGTDTQYF. The CDR3 coding sequence is TGCGCCAGCAGCCAACTTCTAGCTGGGACAGATACGCAGTATTTT.

This chain joins TRBV19 and TRBJ1-2, with TRBD1 matching over 8 bases. This CDR3 region has 15 residues. Germline V gene sequence: CDR1 LNHDA, CDR2 SQIVND (reference sequence). The J segment lost 5 bases and the V segment lost 4 bases, leaving 9 bases of the junction unmatched. The CDR3 loop is CASSTSGGPGYGYTF. DNA of the CDR3: TGTGCCAGTAGTACCTCAGGGGGCCCCGGGTATGGCTACACCTTC.